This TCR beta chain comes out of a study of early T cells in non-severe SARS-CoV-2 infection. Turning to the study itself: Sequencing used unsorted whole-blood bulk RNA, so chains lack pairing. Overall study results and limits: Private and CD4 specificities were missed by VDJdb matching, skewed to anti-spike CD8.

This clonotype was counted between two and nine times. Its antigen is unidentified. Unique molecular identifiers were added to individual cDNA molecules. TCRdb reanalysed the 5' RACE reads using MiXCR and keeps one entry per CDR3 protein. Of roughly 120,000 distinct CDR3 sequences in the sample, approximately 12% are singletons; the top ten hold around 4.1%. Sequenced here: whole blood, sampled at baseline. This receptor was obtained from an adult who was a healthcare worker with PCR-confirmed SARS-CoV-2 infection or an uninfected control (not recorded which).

DNA of the CDR3: TGTGCCAGCAGTTTCGGGACCACCTACGAGCAGTACTTC. Protein product: CASSFGTTYEQYF. The rearrangement links TRBV6-2 or TRBV6-3 to TRBJ2-7, with D perhaps matching TRBD1 or TRBD2 (5 bases each). Germline CDR1 reads MNHEY; CDR2 reads SVGEGT. The ends were cut back, 4 bases at V and 2 bases at J, with 9 bases in the middle. This CDR3 is 13 amino acids long.